This T cell receptor (beta chain) was documented in a study of cytomegalovirus exposure and HLA in healthy donors. Study-level findings and limits: There were some V segments, including TRBV6-2 and TRBV6-3, excluded as indistinguishable.

Regarding donors, all were healthy bone marrow donors. Vbeta (60) and Jbeta (13) primers were used in the PCR. Clones were sequenced by immunoSEQ multiplex PCR, and TCRdb holds only the in-frame ones, with some missing. Of about 140,000 clones in the sample, 80% are singletons; the top ten hold around 1.3%. The CDR3 covers 13 residues. The V end was cut by 0 bases, the J end by 5 bases, with 8 bases between. Per germline, CDR1 SGHRS and CDR2 YFSETQ. About this clone: Its antigen is as yet unknown.

The source is a male donor in good health and CMV-seropositive. This chain uses TRBV5-1 with TRBJ2-5, with D hard to call. Source material: PBMCs. This chain's CDR3 is CASSLASRETQYF. CDR3 coding DNA: TGCGCCAGCAGCTTGGCCTCCAGGGAGACCCAGTACTTC. Supplemented by reference TRBV5-1 and TRBJ2-5, the full variable domain reads KAGVTQTPRYLIKTRGQQVTLSCSPISGHRSVSWYQQTPGQGLQFLFEYFSETQRNKGNFPGRFSGRQFSNSRSEMNVSTLELGDSALYLCASSLASRETQYFGPGTRLLVL.